Sequencing of this T cell receptor (beta chain) was carried out in a study of blood T cells in healthy people across ages. Study-wide findings and caveats: Comparison with aged donors showed that long-lived donors had more naive CD4+ cells and higher diversity.

Regarding this clonotype: The antigen is undetermined.

The V gene's germline CDR1 is SGHTA and CDR2 FQGNSA. The CDR3 totals 14 residues. Then a second PCR, running roughly 7 to 11 cycles, was carried out with a sample-barcoded 5' primer and a J-beta primer mix. Samples each returned at least 3 million CDR3-containing paired-end reads. TCRdb recomputed calls from the 5' RACE reads with MiXCR, one row per CDR3 protein. The table lists 550,000 to 700,000 distinct CDR3 sequences, 27% of them singletons. This receptor was obtained from a woman in her 70s in good health. Sequenced: blood. This chain links TRBV7-2 with TRBJ2-5, with 13 bases that match TRBD2. The J call is in doubt because the DNA end fits TRBJ2-7 better. This CDR3 is CASGTSGDSYEQYF. The CDR3 region has the DNA TGTGCCAGTGGGACTAGCGGGGACTCCTACGAGCAGTACTTC.